One and the same sample provided the 32 T cell receptor beta chains below, sequenced in a study of control samples from healthy donors and cancer patients. The method was immunoSEQ multiplex PCR; TCRdb's version includes in-frame clones alone and lacks a portion of them. The table shows roughly 98,000 clones, with approximately 95% occurring only once. The sequencing input was blood. Receptors originate from a man aged 18 to 30 in good health.

V and J are TRBV4-1 and TRBJ2-4; D possibly corresponds to TRBD1 (5 bases). Germline V CDR1 and CDR2: MGHRA, YSYEKL. V was cut by 1 base and J by 0 bases, with 13 bases left in between. There are 17 residues in the CDR3. CDR3 region: CASSQARGEGAKNIQYF. The CDR3 nucleotides read TGCGCCAGCAGCCAAGCAAGGGGTGAAGGAGCCAAAAACATTCAGTACTTC.

The rearrangement links TRBV6-5 to TRBJ1-1; 9 bases map to TRBD1. The CDR3 has 15 residues. The V gene end was trimmed by 4 bases and the J gene end by 4 bases; junction bases not matched to a gene: 7. Germline CDR1 and CDR2: MNHEY and SVGAGI. The CDR3 spells CASSLYRTGVTEAFF. Written as DNA, the CDR3 is TGTGCCAGCAGTTTGTATAGGACAGGGGTCACTGAAGCTTTCTTT.

J is TRBJ2-6 and V is TRBV12-2; the table gives TRBD2 as D, unverified against the DNA. TRBV12-2 is annotated as a pseudogene. The CDR3 spans 20 residues. In DNA, the CDR3 is TGTGCAAGTCGCCCTAATGAGCCGGCAGGCCCAACGGGGGGGGCCAACGTCCTGACTTTC. Translated, it gives CASRPNEPAGPTGGANVLTF.

The chain combines TRBV2 with TRBJ2-1; D not certain. V lost 3 bases and J lost 12, with 15 bases in between. The CDR3 spans 13 residues. CDR1 and CDR2 (germline): SNHLY, FYNNEI. CDR3 nucleotide sequence: TGTGCCAGCAGTGATGTTGAGCAATCGGTGCAGTTCTTC. This codes for CASSDVEQSVQFF.

The chain carries TRBV5-4 and TRBJ1-6; D unresolved. The length of the CDR3 is 15 residues. CDR1 is SGHNT, CDR2 YYREEE, per germline (reference sequence). V was cut by 3 bases and J by 8 bases, with 15 bases left in between. In DNA form, the CDR3 reads TGTGCCAGCAGCTCCGGAGGTATCCTTGATTCACCCCTCCACTTT. It is translated as CASSSGGILDSPLHF.

V gene TRBV21-1 combines with J gene TRBJ2-1; no check of the table's D call, TRBD2, against the DNA was made. TRBV21-1 represents a pseudogene. The CDR3 is 17 amino acids. DNA of the CDR3: TGTGCCAGCAGCACGTTAAGAAGCGCTTGGTCCTACAATGAGCAGTTCTTC. The encoded protein is CASSTLRSAWSYNEQFF.

The CDR3 coding sequence is TGTGCCAGCAGCTCCCGTTTGGGGACTAATCAGCCCCAGCATTTT. Translation gives CASSSRLGTNQPQHF. The chain uses TRBV11-2 and TRBJ1-5; the D gene is possibly TRBD1 (5 bases). Trimming left V 4 bases short and J 4 bases short, with 14 bases between. Germline-derived CDR1 and CDR2 are SGHAT and FQNNGV. CDR3 length: 15 amino acids.

The chain links TRBV6-5 to TRBJ2-7; 7 positions match TRBD2. The CDR3 covers 15 residues. Looked up from germline, CDR1 is MNHEY and CDR2 is SVGAGI. J lost 0 bases, V lost 0 bases, and 2 bases had no gene match. In DNA form, the CDR3 reads TGTGCCAGCAGTTACTCAGGGGACTACTCCTACGAGCAGTACTTC. Translation gives CASSYSGDYSYEQYF.

This clone has only one observation. The chain uses TRBV7-6 and TRBJ2-5, with 10 bases matching TRBD2. Germline trimming cut 5 bases from V and 0 bases from J; bases unmatched to any gene: 9. The CDR3 totals 17 residues. From germline, CDR1 is SGHVS and CDR2 FNYEAQ. Here the CDR3 DNA reads TGTGCCAGCAGCCCAGAGCGGGGGGGCTTGTACCAAGAGACCCAGTACTTC. Protein: CASSPERGGLYQETQYF. Filled out from reference TRBV7-6 and TRBJ2-5, the complete variable domain reads GAGVSQSPRYKVTKRGQDVALRCDPISGHVSLYWYRQALGQGPEFLTYFNYEAQQDKSGLPNDRFSAERPEGSISTLTIQRTEQRDSAMYRCASSPERGGLYQETQYFGPGTRLLVL.

The chain uses TRBV30 and TRBJ1-2; 9 nucleotides line up with TRBD1. The CDR3 runs to 13 residues. Germline assignment: CDR1 GTSNPN and CDR2 SVGIG (reference sequence). V was pared by 2 bases and J by 5 bases, with 3 bases of the junction left unmatched. The CDR3 here is CAWSRTGEYGYTF. CDR3 DNA sequence: TGTGCCTGGAGTAGGACAGGGGAATATGGCTACACCTTC.

This clone was seen once. CDR3 bases: TGTGCCAGCAGATCGGGGACTGAAGCTTTCTTT. Translated: CASRSGTEAFF. V usage is TRBV11-2 and J usage is TRBJ1-1; no clear D. The ends were cut back, 6 bases at V and 5 bases at J, with 7 bases in the middle. The CDR3 consists of 11 residues. Germline-derived CDR1 and CDR2 are SGHAT and FQNNGV.

The chain employs TRBV12-3 or TRBV12-4 and TRBJ1-1; no clear D gene. This CDR3 contains 12 residues. V was clipped by 2 bases and J by 7 bases, with 8 bases between them. DNA of the CDR3: TGTGCCAGCAGTTTATCGACGCGTGAAGCTTTCTTT. This sequence encodes CASSLSTREAFF.

The CDR3 loop reads CASSQDTSGSPYGELFF. For the CDR3, the DNA is TGTGCCAGCAGCCAAGATACTAGCGGGAGCCCATACGGGGAGCTGTTTTTT. V usage is TRBV3-1 (or the pseudogene TRBV3-2) and J usage is TRBJ2-2; 11 bases fit TRBD2. V lost 0 bases to trimming and J lost 7 bases; unmatched junction nucleotides: 7. The germline CDR1 and CDR2 sequences are LGHDT and YNNKEL (reference sequence). The CDR3 covers 17 residues.

This clone has just a few counts. The gene calls are TRBV27 and TRBJ2-7; D is possibly TRBD2 (7 bases). V lost 5 bases and J lost 3, with 23 bases in between. Germline V gene data show CDR1 as MNHEY and CDR2 as SMNVEV (reference sequence). This CDR3 region has 17 residues. CDR3 protein: CASSTPRRGTRNYEQYF. CDR3 DNA: TGTGCCAGCAGTACCCCTCGGCGGGGGACAAGAAACTACGAGCAGTACTTC.

This chain links TRBV6-1 with TRBJ2-7, with 10 bases identical to TRBD1. V was clipped by 1 base and J by 2 bases; unmatched bases: 2. This CDR3 spans 15 amino acids. Germline CDR1 reads MNHNS; CDR2 reads SASEGT. The CDR3 region has the DNA TGTGCCAGCAGTGAAGTTGGGACAGGGGCCTACGAGCAGTACTTC. This encodes CASSEVGTGAYEQYF.

This rearrangement joins TRBV27 to TRBJ1-1; D ambiguous. V gave up 4 bases and J gave up 1 base, with 10 bases separating them. There are 14 residues in the CDR3. Per germline, CDR1 MNHEY and CDR2 SMNVEV (reference sequence). This CDR3 reads CASSSQQQNTEAFF. The CDR3 DNA follows: TGTGCCAGCAGTTCGCAGCAGCAGAACACTGAAGCTTTCTTT.

The V call is TRBV7-4, the J call TRBJ1-2, with D tentatively TRBD1 (5 bases). The CDR3 has 14 amino acids. Trimming pared 4 bases from V and 5 bases from J, leaving 14 bases between. Germline CDR1 reads SGHVT; CDR2 reads SQSDAQ. The CDR3 region is CASSSSPEGYGYTF. The CDR3, as DNA: TGTGCCAGCAGCTCGTCACCGGAGGGGTATGGCTACACCTTC.

The chain joins TRBV21-1 to TRBJ1-3. TRBV21-1 is termed a pseudogene. The CDR3 totals 18 residues. The CDR3 DNA reads TGTGCCAGCAGCAAAAATATCAGGGGGGGGAACCAAGGAAACACCATATATTTT. It codes for CASSKNIRGGNQGNTIYF.

This chain connects TRBV19 to TRBJ1-2; TRBD1 aligns across 11 bases. The CDR3 covers 12 residues. V shed 8 bases, J shed 6 bases, and the junction held 2 bases outside the gene matches. Germline lookup yields CDR1 LNHDA and CDR2 SQIVND (reference sequence). The CDR3 DNA reads as TGTGCCAGTTCGGACAGGGGGCATGGCTACACCTTC. It specifies CASSDRGHGYTF.

The V and J genes are TRBV4-3 and TRBJ1-1; tentative D call: TRBD1 (6 bases). The CDR3 covers 14 residues. V was cut by 1 base and J by 3 bases, with 9 bases left in between. Germline CDR1 is LGHNA and CDR2 is YSLEER. This CDR3 reads CASSQVDRHTEAFF. CDR3 nucleotides: TGCGCCAGCAGCCAAGTGGACAGACACACTGAAGCTTTCTTT.

The genes are TRBV7-2 and TRBJ1-5; D remains unclear. V gave up 2 bases and J gave up 1 base, with 9 bases separating them. The germline V gene has CDR1 SGHTA and CDR2 FQGNSA. The CDR3 spans 15 residues. The DNA of the CDR3 is TGTGCCAGCAGCTTACAGATGGGAAGCAATCAGCCCCAGCATTTT. Translation: CASSLQMGSNQPQHF.

This rearrangement joins TRBV6-5 to TRBJ2-3; 10 bases are a match to TRBD2. The CDR3 sequence is 14 residues long. Germline lookup yields CDR1 MNHEY and CDR2 SVGAGI. V lost 7 bases, J lost 4 bases, and 5 bases stayed unmatched. The CDR3 DNA is TGTGCCAGCAACGATCTAGCGGGAGCAGATACGCAGTATTTT. Protein: CASNDLAGADTQYF.

This CDR3 reads CAWIGYGEGEAFF. CDR3 DNA: TGTGCCTGGATTGGGTACGGCGAAGGTGAAGCTTTCTTT. This chain connects TRBV30 to TRBJ1-1; D ambiguous. This CDR3 has 13 residues. Looked up from germline, CDR1 is GTSNPN and CDR2 is SVGIG (reference sequence). V was cut by 4 bases and J by 7 bases, with 16 bases left in between. The variable domain in full, with the rest retrieved from reference TRBV30 and TRBJ1-1, is SQTIHQWPATLVQPVGSPLSLECTVEGTSNPNLYWYRQAAGRGLQLLFYSVGIGQISSEVPQNLSASRPQDRQFILSSKKLLLSDSGFYLCAWIGYGEGEAFFGQGTRLTVV.

The chain couples TRBV18 to TRBJ1-1; D remains unclear. Trimming took 4 bases from V and 8 from J, leaving 5 bases between them. The germline CDR1 and CDR2 sequences are KGHSH and LQKENI. The CDR3 runs to 10 residues. CDR3 nucleotide sequence: TGTGCCAGCTCACTAAGAGAAGCTTTCTTT. Encoded protein: CASSLREAFF. Complete variable domain (other parts from reference TRBV18 and TRBJ1-1): NAGVMQNPRHLVRRRGQEARLRCSPMKGHSHVYWYRQLPEEGLKFMVYLQKENIIDESGMPKERFSAEFPKEGPSILRIQQVVRGDSAAYFCASSLREAFFGQGTRLTVV.

This rearrangement joins TRBV18 to TRBJ1-4; possibly TRBD1 for D (5 bases). V was trimmed by 3 bases and J by 1 base, leaving 12 bases between them. In germline, CDR1 is KGHSH, CDR2 LQKENI. The CDR3 is 16 residues long. CDR3 bases: TGTGCCAGCTCACCGGTAATAGGGGTAACTAATGAAAAACTGTTTTTT. Its protein product is CASSPVIGVTNEKLFF.

The chain employs TRBV6-1 and TRBJ1-2; tentatively, D is TRBD1 (6 bases). Germline V lookup: CDR1 MNHNS, CDR2 SASEGT. Trimming removed 3 bases from V and 4 bases from J, with 15 bases in between. This CDR3 has 15 amino acids. CDR3 region: CASSETETGPYGYTF. The CDR3 nucleotides are TGTGCCAGCAGTGAGACGGAGACAGGACCCTATGGCTACACCTTC.

The genes are TRBV13 and TRBJ2-3, with D perhaps matching TRBD1 or TRBD2 (5 bases each). CDR3 size: 15 residues. V was trimmed by 0 bases and J by 2 bases, leaving 9 bases between them. The germline gives CDR1 PRHDT, CDR2 FYEKMQ (reference sequence). The CDR3 sequence is CASSLGSGTTDTQYF. The CDR3, as DNA: TGTGCCAGCAGCTTAGGGTCAGGGACCACAGATACGCAGTATTTT.

This chain connects TRBV7-3 to TRBJ1-1; a weak D match, TRBD1 (6 bases). The CDR3 consists of 16 residues. CDR1 and CDR2 (germline): SGHTA, FQGTGA. V was cut by 5 bases and J by 2 bases, with 18 bases left in between. CDR3 sequence (DNA): TGTGCCAGCAGCCCCTTACCCCGGGACACAAACACTGAAGCTTTCTTT. Encoded protein: CASSPLPRDTNTEAFF.

The chain couples TRBV7-6 to TRBJ2-5; TRBD2 matches 8 bases. Germline-derived CDR1 and CDR2 are SGHVS and FNYEAQ. There are 16 residues in the CDR3. After removal of 4 bases from V and 5 bases from J, the junction contained 12 bases not matched to a gene. The CDR3 nucleotides read TGTGCCAGCAGCTCCCCAACCCGGGAGGGCGGGGAGACCCAGTACTTC. It yields the protein CASSSPTREGGETQYF. Looking up the rest from reference TRBV7-6 and TRBJ2-5 gives the full variable domain: GAGVSQSPRYKVTKRGQDVALRCDPISGHVSLYWYRQALGQGPEFLTYFNYEAQQDKSGLPNDRFSAERPEGSISTLTIQRTEQRDSAMYRCASSSPTREGGETQYFGPGTRLLVL.

The genes are TRBV30 and TRBJ1-1; D may be TRBD1 (6 bases). CDR3 length: 15 amino acids. In germline, CDR1 is GTSNPN, CDR2 SVGIG (reference sequence). The V end lost 2 bases, the J end lost 0 bases, and 13 bases lay between the germline ends. The CDR3 region is CAWSPAGGLNTEAFF. The DNA of the CDR3 is TGTGCCTGGAGTCCAGCGGGGGGGCTGAACACTGAAGCTTTCTTT.

This rearrangement joins TRBV4-3 to TRBJ1-1, with D uncertain. Germline assignment: CDR1 LGHNA and CDR2 YSLEER. This CDR3 is 13 amino acids long. V was trimmed by 0 bases and J by 8 bases, leaving 10 bases between them. CDR3 in DNA: TGCGCCAGCAGCCAAGACCGGACCTACGAAGCTTTCTTT. Translation gives CASSQDRTYEAFF.

This sequence joins TRBV9 and TRBJ1-2; D is unclear. Between the trimmed V and J ends, which lost 0 bases and 1 base, there was a span of 7 bases. The CDR3 covers 14 residues. The germline V gene encodes CDR1 SGDLS and CDR2 YYNGEE. CDR3 amino acids: CASSVAGNNYGYTF. The CDR3 nucleotides are TGTGCCAGCAGCGTAGCGGGCAATAACTATGGCTACACCTTC.